One T cell receptor beta chain is described in this entry. The V gene lost 3 bases and the J gene lost 7 bases, with 6 bases spanning the gap. The CDR3 is made up of 10 amino acids. CDR1 DFQATT and CDR2 SNEGSKA come from the germline V gene (reference sequence). The data derive from a study of radiation and T cells in renal cell carcinoma. Assay used: immunoSEQ multiplex PCR; TCRdb lists only in-frame clones, some missing. The table lists more than 8,000 clones, roughly three fifths of them singletons, with 9.7% in the top ten. The treatment here: treatment-naive control, cytoreductive nephrectomy. Control tumors came from treatment-naive patients without prior radiation. The patient's renal cell carcinoma had clear cell pathology.

This receptor was identified in a man aged 40-55 years with renal cell carcinoma. J is TRBJ2-5 and V is TRBV20-1; D remains ambiguous. The input for sequencing was tumor tissue, taken from a patient whose treatment was nephrectomy without radiotherapy. In DNA form, the CDR3 reads TGCAGTGCTAGCGGCCCGACCCAGTACTTC. Amino acids: CSASGPTQYF.